The clone carrying this TCR beta chain was seen a handful of times. Its specificity is not known. This record comes from a study of CD8 T cells in ankylosing spondylitis. Making the TCR beta libraries involved quantitative 5'-RACE with molecular barcodes. TCRdb reprocessed the 5' RACE reads via MiXCR and lists one record per CDR3 protein. The data hold fewer than 650,000 distinct CDR3 sequences, with about 13% observed a single time. With 4 bases removed from V and 2 bases from J, the gap between germline ends came to 17 bases. The CDR3 spans 16 residues. CDR1 and CDR2 from the germline V gene are SGDLS and YYNGEE. Study-wide points: It appeared that ankylosing spondylitis blood was characterized by a TCR beta motif of roughly 8 highly homologous variants. Reported data indicate significant enrichment of disease-linked clones within matched ankylosing spondylitis synovial fluid.

Material: blood, either unsorted or a sorted T cell fraction (not recorded which). The V gene is TRBV9, the J gene TRBJ2-3, with D possibly TRBD1 on 6 matching bases. This TCR derives from a male donor with ankylosing spondylitis. Here the CDR3 reads CASSTSGTPHTDTQYF. CDR3 DNA sequence: TGTGCCAGCAGCACCTCTGGGACACCACACACAGATACGCAGTATTTT.